This T cell receptor (beta chain) was documented in a study of memory CD4+ T cells and cytomegalovirus serostatus. The V gene's germline CDR1 is SGHTA and CDR2 FQGTGA. V gave up 0 bases and J gave up 3 bases, with 11 bases separating them. The CDR3 contains 16 residues. The data were produced by immunoSEQ multiplex PCR, yet TCRdb's version contains in-frame clones alone and is incomplete. In the table there are approximately 40,000 clones, over 65% of which are singletons. Single viable CD3+CD4+CD8-CD45RO+ cells were sorted as the memory CD4+ T cells. Material: memory CD4+ T cells from blood. This clonotype originated in an adult in good health and CMV-seronegative. The genes are TRBV7-3 and TRBJ2-2; perhaps TRBD1 as D (5 bases). In DNA form, the CDR3 reads TGTGCCAGCAGCTTAACGGGGCCCCCCGACACCGGGGAGCTGTTTTTT. It specifies CASSLTGPPDTGELFF.